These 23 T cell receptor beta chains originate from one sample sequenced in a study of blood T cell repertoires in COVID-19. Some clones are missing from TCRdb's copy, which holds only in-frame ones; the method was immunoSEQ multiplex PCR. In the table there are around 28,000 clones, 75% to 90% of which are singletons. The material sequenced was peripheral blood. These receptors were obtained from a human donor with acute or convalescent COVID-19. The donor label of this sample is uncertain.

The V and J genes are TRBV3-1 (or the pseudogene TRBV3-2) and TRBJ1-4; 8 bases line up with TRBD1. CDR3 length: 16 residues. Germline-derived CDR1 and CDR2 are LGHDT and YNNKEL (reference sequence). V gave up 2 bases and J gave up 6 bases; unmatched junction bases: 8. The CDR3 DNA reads TGTGCCAGCAGCCAACAGGGGGCTTTTATATATGAAAAACTGTTTTTT. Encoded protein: CASSQQGAFIYEKLFF.

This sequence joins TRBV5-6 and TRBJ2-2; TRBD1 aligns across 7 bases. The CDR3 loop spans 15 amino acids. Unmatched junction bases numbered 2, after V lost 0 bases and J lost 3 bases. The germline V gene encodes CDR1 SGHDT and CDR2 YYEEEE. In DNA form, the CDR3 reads TGTGCCAGCAGCTTGGTGCAGGGGGACACCGGGGAGCTGTTTTTT. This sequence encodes CASSLVQGDTGELFF. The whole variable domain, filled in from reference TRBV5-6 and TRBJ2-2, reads DAGVTQSPTHLIKTRGQQVTLRCSPKSGHDTVSWYQQALGQGPQFIFQYYEEEERQRGNFPDRFSGHQFPNYSSELNVNALLLGDSALYLCASSLVQGDTGELFFGEGSRLTVL.

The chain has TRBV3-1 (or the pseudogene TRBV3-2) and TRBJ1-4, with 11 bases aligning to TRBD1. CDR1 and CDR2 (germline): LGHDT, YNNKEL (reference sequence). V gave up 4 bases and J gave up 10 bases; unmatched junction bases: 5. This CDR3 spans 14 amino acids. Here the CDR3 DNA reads TGTGCCAGCAGCCCTGGGACAGGGGGAGGAAAACTGTTTTTT. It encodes CASSPGTGGGKLFF.

The CDR3 reads CASSKRTSGTDTQYF. In nucleotides, the CDR3 is TGTGCCAGCAGCAAACGGACTAGCGGCACAGATACGCAGTATTTT. This chain uses TRBV7-3 with TRBJ2-3; 9 bases align to TRBD2. Germline V lookup: CDR1 SGHTA, CDR2 FQGTGA. This CDR3 region has 15 residues. Trimming removed 5 bases from V and 1 base from J; junction bases left unmatched: 4.

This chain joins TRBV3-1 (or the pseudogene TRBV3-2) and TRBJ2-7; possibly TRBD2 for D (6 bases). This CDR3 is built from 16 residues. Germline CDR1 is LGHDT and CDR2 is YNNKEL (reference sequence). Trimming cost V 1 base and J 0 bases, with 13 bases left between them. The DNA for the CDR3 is TGTGCCAGCAGCCAAGGGAGGGGCGGATCCTCCTACGAGCAGTACTTC. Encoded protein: CASSQGRGGSSYEQYF.

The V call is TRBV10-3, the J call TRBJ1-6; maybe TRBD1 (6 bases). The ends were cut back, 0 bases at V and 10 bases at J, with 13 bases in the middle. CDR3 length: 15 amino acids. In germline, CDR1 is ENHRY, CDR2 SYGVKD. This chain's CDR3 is CAISESHDRSSPLHF. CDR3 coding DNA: TGTGCCATCAGTGAGTCTCATGACAGGTCATCACCCCTCCACTTT.

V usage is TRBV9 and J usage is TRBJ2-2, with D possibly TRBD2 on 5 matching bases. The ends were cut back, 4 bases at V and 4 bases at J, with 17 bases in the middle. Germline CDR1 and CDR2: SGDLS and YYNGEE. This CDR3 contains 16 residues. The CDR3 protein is CASSRGGTSGTGELFF. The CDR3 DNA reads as TGTGCCAGCAGCCGAGGAGGTACTTCGGGCACCGGGGAGCTGTTTTTT.

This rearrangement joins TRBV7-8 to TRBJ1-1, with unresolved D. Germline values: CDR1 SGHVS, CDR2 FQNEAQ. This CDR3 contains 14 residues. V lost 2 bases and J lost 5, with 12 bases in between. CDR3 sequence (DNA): TGTGCCAGCAGCTTATACTCCGGGGAGACTGAAGCTTTCTTT. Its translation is CASSLYSGETEAFF.

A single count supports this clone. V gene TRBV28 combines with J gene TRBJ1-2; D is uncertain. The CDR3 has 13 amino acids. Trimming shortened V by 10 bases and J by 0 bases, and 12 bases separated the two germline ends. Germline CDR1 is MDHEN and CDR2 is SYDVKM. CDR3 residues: CAILTGSNYGYTF. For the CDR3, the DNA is TGTGCCATACTGACGGGATCTAACTATGGCTACACCTTC.

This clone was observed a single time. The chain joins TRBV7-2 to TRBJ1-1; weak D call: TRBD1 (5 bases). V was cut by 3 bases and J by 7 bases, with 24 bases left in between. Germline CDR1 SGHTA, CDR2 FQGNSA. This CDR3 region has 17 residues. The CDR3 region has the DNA TGTGCCAGCAGCTTGGACCCCGAGCCGGGGGGGAACGATGAAGCTTTCTTT. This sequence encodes CASSLDPEPGGNDEAFF.

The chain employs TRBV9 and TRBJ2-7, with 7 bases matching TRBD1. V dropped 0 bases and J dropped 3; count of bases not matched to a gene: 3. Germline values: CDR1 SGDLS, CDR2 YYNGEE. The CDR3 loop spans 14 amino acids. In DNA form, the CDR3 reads TGTGCCAGCAGCGTAGGACAGGGTTTCTACGAGCAGTACTTC. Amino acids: CASSVGQGFYEQYF.

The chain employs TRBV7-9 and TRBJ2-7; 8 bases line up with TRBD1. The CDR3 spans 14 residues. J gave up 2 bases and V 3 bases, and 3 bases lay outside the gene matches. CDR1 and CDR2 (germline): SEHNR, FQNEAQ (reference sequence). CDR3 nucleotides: TGTGCCAGCAGCTTGGACAGGGCAGCCTACGAGCAGTACTTC. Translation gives CASSLDRAAYEQYF. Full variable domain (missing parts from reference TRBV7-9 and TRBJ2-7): DTGVSQNPRHKITKRGQNVTFRCDPISEHNRLYWYRQTLGQGPEFLTYFQNEAQLEKSRLLSDRFSAERPKGSFSTLEIQRTEQGDSAMYLCASSLDRAAYEQYFGPGTRLTVT.

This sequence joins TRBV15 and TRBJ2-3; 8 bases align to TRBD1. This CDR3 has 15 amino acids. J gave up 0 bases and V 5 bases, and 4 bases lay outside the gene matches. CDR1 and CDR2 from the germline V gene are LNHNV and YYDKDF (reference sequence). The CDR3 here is CATSPRQGSTDTQYF. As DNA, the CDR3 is TGTGCCACCAGCCCACGACAGGGGAGCACAGATACGCAGTATTTT.

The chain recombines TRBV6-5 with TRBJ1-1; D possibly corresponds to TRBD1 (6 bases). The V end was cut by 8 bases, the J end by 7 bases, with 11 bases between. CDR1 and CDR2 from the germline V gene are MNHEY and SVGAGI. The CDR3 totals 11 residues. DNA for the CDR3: TGTGCCAGCTTCTGGGGGCTTGAAGCTTTCTTT. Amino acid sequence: CASFWGLEAFF.

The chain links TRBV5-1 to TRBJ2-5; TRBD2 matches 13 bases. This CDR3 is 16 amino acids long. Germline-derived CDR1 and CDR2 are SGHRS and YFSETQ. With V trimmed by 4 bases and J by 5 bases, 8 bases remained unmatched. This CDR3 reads CASSLTSGGARETQYF. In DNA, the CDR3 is TGCGCCAGCAGCCTAACTAGCGGGGGGGCCAGGGAGACCCAGTACTTC.

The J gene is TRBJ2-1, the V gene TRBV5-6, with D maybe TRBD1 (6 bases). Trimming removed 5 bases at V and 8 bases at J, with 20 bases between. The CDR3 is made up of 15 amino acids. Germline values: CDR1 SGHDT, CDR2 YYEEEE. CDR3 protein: CASSPFLNNRDEQFF. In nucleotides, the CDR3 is TGTGCCAGCAGTCCTTTTTTAAACAACAGGGATGAGCAGTTCTTC.

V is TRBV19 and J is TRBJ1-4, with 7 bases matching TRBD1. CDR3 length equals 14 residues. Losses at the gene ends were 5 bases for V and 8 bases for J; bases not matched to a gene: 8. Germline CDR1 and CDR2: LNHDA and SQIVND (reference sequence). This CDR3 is CASSPTQGWEKLFF. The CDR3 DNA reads TGTGCCAGTAGTCCGACACAGGGGTGGGAAAAACTGTTTTTT.

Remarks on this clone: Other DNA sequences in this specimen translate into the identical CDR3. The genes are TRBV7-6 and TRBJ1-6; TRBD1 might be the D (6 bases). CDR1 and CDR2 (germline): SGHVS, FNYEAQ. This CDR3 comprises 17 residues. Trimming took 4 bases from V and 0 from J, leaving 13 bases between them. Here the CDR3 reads CASSSQGPSSYNSPLHF. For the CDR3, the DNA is TGTGCCAGCAGCTCGCAGGGGCCGAGCTCCTATAATTCACCCCTCCACTTT.

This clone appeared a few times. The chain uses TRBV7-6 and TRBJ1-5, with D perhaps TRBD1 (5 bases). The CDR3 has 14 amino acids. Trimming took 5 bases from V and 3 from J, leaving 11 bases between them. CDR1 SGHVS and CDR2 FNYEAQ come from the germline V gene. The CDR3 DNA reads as TGTGCCAGCAGCCAAGCAGGGAACAATCAGCCCCAGCATTTT. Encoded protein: CASSQAGNNQPQHF.

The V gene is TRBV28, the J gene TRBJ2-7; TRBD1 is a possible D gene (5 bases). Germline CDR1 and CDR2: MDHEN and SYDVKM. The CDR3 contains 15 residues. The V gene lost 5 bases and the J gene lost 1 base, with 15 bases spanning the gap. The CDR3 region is CASSVSGHGSYEQYF. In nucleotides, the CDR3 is TGTGCCAGCAGTGTATCAGGGCATGGATCCTACGAGCAGTACTTC.

This CDR3 is CASSHGTVTNQPQHF. DNA for the CDR3: TGTGCCAGCAGCCACGGGACTGTTACCAATCAGCCCCAGCATTTT. The rearrangement uses TRBV7-8 and TRBJ1-5; D may be TRBD1 (5 bases). Deletions cut 5 bases from V and 3 bases from J, with 14 bases between. Germline lookup yields CDR1 SGHVS and CDR2 FQNEAQ. The CDR3 is 15 amino acids.

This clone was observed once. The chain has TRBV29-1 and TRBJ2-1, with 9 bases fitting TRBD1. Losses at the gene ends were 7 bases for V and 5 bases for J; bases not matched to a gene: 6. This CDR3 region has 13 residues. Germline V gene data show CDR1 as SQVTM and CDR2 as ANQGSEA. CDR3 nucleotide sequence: TGCAGCGCAGAGGGACAGGGAAACAATGAGCAGTTCTTC. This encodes CSAEGQGNNEQFF.

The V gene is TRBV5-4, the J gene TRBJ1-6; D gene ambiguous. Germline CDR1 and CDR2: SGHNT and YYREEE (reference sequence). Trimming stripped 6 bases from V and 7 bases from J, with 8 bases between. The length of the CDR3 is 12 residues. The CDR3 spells CASTGYNSPLHF. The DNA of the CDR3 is TGTGCCAGCACCGGGTACAATTCACCCCTCCACTTT. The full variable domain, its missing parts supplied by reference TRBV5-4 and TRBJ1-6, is ETGVTQSPTHLIKTRGQQVTLRCSSQSGHNTVSWYQQALGQGPQFIFQYYREEENGRGNFPPRFSGLQFPNYSSELNVNALELDDSALYLCASTGYNSPLHFGNGTRLTVT.